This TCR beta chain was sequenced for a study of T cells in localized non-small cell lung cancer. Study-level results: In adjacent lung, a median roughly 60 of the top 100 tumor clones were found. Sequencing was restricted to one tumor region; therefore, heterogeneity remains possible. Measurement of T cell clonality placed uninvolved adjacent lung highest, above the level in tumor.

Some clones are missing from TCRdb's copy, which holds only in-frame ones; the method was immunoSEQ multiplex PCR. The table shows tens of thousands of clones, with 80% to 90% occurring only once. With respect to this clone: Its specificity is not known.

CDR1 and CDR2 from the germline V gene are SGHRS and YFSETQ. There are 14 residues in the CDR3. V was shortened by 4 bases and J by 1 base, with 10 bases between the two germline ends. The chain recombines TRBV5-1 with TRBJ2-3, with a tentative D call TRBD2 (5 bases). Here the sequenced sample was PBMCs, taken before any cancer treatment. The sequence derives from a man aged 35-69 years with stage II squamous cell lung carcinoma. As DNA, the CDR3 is TGCGCCAGCAGCCGTTCCGGGGGCACAGATACGCAGTATTTT. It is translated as CASSRSGGTDTQYF. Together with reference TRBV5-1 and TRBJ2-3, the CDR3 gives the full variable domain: KAGVTQTPRYLIKTRGQQVTLSCSPISGHRSVSWYQQTPGQGLQFLFEYFSETQRNKGNFPGRFSGRQFSNSRSEMNVSTLELGDSALYLCASSRSGGTDTQYFGPGTRLTVL.